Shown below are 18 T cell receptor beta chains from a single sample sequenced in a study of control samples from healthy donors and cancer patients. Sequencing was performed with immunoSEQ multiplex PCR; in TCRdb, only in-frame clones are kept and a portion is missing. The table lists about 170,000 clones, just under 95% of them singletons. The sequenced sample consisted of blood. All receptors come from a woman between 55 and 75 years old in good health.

The CDR3 DNA is TGCGCCAGCAGCTTCGACAGGGTAGAAAACTATGGCTACACCTTC. It specifies CASSFDRVENYGYTF. The chain joins TRBV5-1 to TRBJ1-2; 7 nucleotides match TRBD1. CDR3 length equals 15 residues. The germline CDR1 and CDR2 sequences are SGHRS and YFSETQ. The V and J ends lost 2 bases and 2 bases, in that order; junction bases with no gene match: 6.

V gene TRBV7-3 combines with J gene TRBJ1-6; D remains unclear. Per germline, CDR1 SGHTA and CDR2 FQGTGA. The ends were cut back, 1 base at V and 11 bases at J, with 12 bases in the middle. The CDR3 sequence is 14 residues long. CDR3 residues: CASSLNLLGAPLHF. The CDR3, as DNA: TGTGCCAGCAGCTTAAACCTCCTCGGGGCACCCCTCCACTTT.

The DNA of the CDR3 is TGCAGTGCTAGTGGGGCGGATAAAGACAGGGCGCCTAATTCACCCCTCCACTTT. It encodes CSASGADKDRAPNSPLHF. The chain carries TRBV20-1 and TRBJ1-6; 7 bases fit TRBD1. This CDR3 region has 18 residues. Looked up from germline, CDR1 is DFQATT and CDR2 is SNEGSKA (reference sequence). After removal of 3 bases from V and 6 bases from J, the junction contained 17 bases not matched to a gene.

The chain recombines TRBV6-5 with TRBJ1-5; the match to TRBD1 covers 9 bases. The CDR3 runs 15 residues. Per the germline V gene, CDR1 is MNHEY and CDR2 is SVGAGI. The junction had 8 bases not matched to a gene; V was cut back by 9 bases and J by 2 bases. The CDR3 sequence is CASAGQGVRNQPQHF. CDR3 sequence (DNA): TGTGCCAGTGCGGGACAGGGAGTTCGCAATCAGCCCCAGCATTTT.

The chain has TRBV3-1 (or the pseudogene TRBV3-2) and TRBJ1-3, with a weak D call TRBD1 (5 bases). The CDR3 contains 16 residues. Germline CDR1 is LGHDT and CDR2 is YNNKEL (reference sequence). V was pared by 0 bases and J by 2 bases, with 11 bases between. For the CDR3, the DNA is TGTGCCAGCAGCCAAGATGGGGGTTCCACTGGAAACACCATATATTTT. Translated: CASSQDGGSTGNTIYF.

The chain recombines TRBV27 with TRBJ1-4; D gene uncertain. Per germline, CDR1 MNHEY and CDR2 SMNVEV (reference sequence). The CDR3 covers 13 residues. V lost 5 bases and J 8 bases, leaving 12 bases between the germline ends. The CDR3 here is CASSPISLEKLFF. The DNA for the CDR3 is TGTGCCAGCAGTCCCATCTCGCTCGAAAAACTGTTTTTT.

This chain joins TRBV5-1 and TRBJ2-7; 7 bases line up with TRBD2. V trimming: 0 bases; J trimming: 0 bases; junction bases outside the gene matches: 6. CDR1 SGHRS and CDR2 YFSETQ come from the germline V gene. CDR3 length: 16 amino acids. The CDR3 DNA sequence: TGCGCCAGCAGCTTGGCGGTTGGGGGGGTCTCCTACGAGCAGTACTTC. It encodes CASSLAVGGVSYEQYF.

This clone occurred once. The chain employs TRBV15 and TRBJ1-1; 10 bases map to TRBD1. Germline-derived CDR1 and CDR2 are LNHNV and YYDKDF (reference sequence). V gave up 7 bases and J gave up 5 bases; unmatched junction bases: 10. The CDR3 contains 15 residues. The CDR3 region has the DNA TGTGCCACCACCTCCCAGGACAGGGGGGTTACTGAAGCTTTCTTT. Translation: CATTSQDRGVTEAFF.

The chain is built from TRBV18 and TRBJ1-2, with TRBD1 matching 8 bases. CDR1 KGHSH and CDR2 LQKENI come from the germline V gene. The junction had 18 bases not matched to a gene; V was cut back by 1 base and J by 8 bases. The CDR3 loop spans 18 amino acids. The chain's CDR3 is CASSPQNQAGGDTNGYTF. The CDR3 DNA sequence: TGTGCCAGCTCACCACAAAACCAAGCAGGGGGCGATACTAACGGCTACACCTTC.

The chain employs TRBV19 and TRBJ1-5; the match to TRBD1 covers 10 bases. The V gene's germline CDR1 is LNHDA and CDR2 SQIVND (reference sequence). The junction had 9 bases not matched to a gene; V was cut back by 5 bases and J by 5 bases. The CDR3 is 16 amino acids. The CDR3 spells CASSPSGTGADQPQHF. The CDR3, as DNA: TGTGCCAGTAGTCCATCCGGGACAGGGGCCGATCAGCCCCAGCATTTT.

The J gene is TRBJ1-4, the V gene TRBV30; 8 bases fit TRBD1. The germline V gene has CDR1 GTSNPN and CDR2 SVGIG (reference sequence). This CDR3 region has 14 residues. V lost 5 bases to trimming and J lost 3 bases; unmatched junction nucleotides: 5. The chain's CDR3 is CAWARQGSNEKLFF. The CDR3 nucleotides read TGTGCCTGGGCGAGACAGGGGTCTAATGAAAAACTGTTTTTT.

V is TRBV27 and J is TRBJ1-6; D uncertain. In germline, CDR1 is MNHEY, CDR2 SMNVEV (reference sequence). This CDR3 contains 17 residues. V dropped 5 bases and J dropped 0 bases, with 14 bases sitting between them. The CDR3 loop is CASSIGPRSSYNSPLHF. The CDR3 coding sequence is TGTGCCAGCAGTATCGGACCCAGGAGCTCCTATAATTCACCCCTCCACTTT.

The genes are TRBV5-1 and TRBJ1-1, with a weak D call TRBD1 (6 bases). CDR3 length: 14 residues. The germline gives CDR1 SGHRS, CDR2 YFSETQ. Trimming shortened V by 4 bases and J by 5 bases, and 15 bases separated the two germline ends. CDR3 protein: CASSVGDTGTEAFF. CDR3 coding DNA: TGCGCCAGCAGCGTGGGGGACACAGGTACTGAAGCTTTCTTT.

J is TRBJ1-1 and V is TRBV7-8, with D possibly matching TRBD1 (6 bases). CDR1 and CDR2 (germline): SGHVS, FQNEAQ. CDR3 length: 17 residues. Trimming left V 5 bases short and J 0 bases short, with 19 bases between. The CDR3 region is CASSLRNTGFMNTEAFF. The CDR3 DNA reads TGTGCCAGCAGCCTTCGAAACACAGGGTTCATGAACACTGAAGCTTTCTTT.

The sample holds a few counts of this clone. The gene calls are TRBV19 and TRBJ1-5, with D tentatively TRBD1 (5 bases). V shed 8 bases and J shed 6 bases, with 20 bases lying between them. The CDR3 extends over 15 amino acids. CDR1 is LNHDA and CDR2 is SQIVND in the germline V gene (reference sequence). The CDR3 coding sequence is TGTGCCAGTCTCCGGCTTGGGGCGGGGGGTCAGCCCCAGCATTTT. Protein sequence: CASLRLGAGGQPQHF.

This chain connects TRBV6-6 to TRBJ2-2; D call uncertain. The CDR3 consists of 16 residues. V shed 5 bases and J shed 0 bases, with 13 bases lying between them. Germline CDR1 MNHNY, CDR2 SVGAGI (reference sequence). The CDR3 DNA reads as TGTGCCAGCAGTCCAGGACGGCCGGCGAACACCGGGGAGCTGTTTTTT. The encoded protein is CASSPGRPANTGELFF.

The CDR3 nucleotides are TGTGCCAGCAGCTATGACGGGGTAGCCAAAAACATTCAGTACTTC. Translated, it gives CASSYDGVAKNIQYF. This rearrangement joins TRBV2 to TRBJ2-4; possibly TRBD2 for D (5 bases). V lost 6 bases to trimming and J lost 0 bases, with 12 bases between them. The CDR3 is 15 amino acids. The germline V gene has CDR1 SNHLY and CDR2 FYNNEI. The whole variable domain, remainder taken from reference TRBV2 and TRBJ2-4, is EPEVTQTPSHQVTQMGQEVILRCVPISNHLYFYWYRQILGQKVEFLVSFYNNEISEKSEIFDDQFSVERPDGSNFTLKIRSTKLEDSAMYFCASSYDGVAKNIQYFGAGTRLSVL.

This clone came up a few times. CDR3 protein: CASSEGIRTEAFF. CDR3 nucleotides: TGCGCCAGCAGTGAGGGTATTCGGACTGAAGCTTTCTTT. V usage is TRBV10-2 and J usage is TRBJ1-1, with D uncertain. V dropped 2 bases and J dropped 5 bases, with 9 bases sitting between them. Per the germline V gene, CDR1 is WSHSY and CDR2 is SAAADI. This CDR3 region has 13 residues.